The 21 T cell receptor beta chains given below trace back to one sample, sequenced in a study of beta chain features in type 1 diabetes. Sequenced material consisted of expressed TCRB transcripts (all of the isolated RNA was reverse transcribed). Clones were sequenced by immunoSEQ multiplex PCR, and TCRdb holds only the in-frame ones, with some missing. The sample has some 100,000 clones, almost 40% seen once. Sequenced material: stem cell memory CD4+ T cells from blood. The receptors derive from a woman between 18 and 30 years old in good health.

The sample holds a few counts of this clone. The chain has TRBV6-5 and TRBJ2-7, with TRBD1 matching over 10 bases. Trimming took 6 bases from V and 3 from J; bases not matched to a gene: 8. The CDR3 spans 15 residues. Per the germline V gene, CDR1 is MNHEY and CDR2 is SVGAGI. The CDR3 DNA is TGTGCCAGCAGACTTATGCGGACAGGGGGCTACGAGCAGTACTTC. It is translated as CASRLMRTGGYEQYF.

The CDR3 region has the DNA TGTGCCAGCCTACCGGGACAGGGGCGGTACGAGCAGTACTTC. The encoded protein is CASLPGQGRYEQYF. The gene calls are TRBV11-2 and TRBJ2-7; 10 bases are a match to TRBD1. With 8 bases clipped from V and 4 bases from J, the junction kept 8 bases outside the gene matches. The germline V gene has CDR1 SGHAT and CDR2 FQNNGV. The CDR3 length is 14 residues.

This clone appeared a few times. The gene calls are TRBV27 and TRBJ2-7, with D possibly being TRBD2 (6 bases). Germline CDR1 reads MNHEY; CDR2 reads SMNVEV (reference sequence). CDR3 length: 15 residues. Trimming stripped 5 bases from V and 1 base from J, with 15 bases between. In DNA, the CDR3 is TGTGCCAGCAGTATACAACGGGCGGGATCCTACGAGCAGTACTTC. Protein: CASSIQRAGSYEQYF.

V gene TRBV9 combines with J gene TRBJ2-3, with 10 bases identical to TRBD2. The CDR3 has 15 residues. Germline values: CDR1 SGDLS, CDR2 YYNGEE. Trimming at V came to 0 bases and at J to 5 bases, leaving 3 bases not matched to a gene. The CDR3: CASSVVPSGRDTQYF. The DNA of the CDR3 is TGTGCCAGCAGCGTAGTACCTAGCGGGAGAGATACGCAGTATTTT.

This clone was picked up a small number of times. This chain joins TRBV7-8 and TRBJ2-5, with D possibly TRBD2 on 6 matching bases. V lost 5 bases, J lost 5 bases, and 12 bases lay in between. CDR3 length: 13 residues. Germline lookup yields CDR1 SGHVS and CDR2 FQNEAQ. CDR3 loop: CASSGGWGETQYF. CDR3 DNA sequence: TGTGCCAGCAGCGGGGGGTGGGGTGAGACCCAGTACTTC.

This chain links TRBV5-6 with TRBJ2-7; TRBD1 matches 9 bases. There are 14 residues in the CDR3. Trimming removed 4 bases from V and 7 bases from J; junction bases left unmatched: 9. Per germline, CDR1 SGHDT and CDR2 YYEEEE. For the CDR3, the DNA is TGTGCCAGCAGCGGCCGGGACAGGGTGGATGAGCAGTACTTC. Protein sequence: CASSGRDRVDEQYF.

This CDR3 reads CASSLGLAGDTQYF. The CDR3, as DNA: TGTGCCAGCAGCCTGGGACTAGCGGGAGATACGCAGTATTTT. The chain is built from TRBV7-8 and TRBJ2-3; 12 nucleotides align to TRBD2. The CDR3 contains 14 residues. Trimming took 5 bases from V and 5 from J; bases not matched to a gene: 2. CDR1 is SGHVS and CDR2 is FQNEAQ in the germline V gene.

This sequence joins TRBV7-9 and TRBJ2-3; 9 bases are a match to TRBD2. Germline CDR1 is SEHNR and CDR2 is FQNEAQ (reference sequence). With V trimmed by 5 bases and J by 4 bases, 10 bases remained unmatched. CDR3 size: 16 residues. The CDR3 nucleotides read TGTGCCAGCAGCCCCTCTACTAGCGGGTGGCCAGATACGCAGTATTTT. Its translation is CASSPSTSGWPDTQYF.

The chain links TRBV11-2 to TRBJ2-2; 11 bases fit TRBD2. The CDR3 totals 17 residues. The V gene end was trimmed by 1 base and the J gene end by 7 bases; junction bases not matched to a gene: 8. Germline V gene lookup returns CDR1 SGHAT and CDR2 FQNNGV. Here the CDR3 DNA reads TGTGCCAGCAGCTTAGTTTATTCTAGCGGGAGGTTCGGGGAGCTGTTTTTT. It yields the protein CASSLVYSSGRFGELFF.

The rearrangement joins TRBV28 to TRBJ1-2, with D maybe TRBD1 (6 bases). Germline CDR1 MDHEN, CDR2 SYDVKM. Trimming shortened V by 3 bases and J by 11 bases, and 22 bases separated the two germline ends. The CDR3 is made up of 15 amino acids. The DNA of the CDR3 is TGTGCCAGCAGTTTCGGGGGGGGCGGTCAATCTTCATACACCTTC. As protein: CASSFGGGGQSSYTF.

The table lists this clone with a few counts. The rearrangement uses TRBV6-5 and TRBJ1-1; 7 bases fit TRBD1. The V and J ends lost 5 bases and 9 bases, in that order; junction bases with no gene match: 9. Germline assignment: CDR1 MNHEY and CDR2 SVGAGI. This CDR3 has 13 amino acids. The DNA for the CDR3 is TGTGCCAGCAGTCTGGGACAGCGACAGCAAGCTTTCTTT. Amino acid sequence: CASSLGQRQQAFF.

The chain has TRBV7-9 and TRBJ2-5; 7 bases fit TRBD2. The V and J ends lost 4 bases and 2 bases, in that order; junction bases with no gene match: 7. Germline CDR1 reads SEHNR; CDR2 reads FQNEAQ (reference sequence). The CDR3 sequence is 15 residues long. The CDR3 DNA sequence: TGTGCCAGCAGCTCCCCCGGGGGGATACAAGAGACCCAGTACTTC. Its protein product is CASSSPGGIQETQYF.

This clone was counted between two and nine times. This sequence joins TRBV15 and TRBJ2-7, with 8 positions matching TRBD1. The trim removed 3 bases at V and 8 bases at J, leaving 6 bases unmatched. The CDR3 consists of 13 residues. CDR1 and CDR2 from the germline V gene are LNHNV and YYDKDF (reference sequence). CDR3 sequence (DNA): TGTGCCACCAGCAGTGAAGACAGGGGAAAGCAGTACTTC. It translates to CATSSEDRGKQYF.

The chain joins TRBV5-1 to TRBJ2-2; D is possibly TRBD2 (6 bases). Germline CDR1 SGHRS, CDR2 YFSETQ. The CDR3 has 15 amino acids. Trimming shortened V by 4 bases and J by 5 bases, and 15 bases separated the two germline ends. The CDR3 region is CASSTRDSRTGELFF. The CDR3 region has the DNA TGCGCCAGCAGCACCCGGGACTCTCGAACCGGGGAGCTGTTTTTT.

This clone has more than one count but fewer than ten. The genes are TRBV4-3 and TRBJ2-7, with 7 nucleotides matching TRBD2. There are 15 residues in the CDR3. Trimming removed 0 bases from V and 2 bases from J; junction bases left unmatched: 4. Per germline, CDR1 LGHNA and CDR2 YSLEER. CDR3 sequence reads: CASSQDPGLAYEQYF. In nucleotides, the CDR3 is TGCGCCAGCAGCCAAGATCCCGGACTAGCCTACGAGCAGTACTTC.

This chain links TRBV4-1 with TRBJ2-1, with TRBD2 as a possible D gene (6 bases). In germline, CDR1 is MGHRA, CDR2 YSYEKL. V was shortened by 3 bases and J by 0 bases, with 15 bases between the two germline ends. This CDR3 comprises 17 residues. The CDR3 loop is CASSQGLALSSYNEQFF. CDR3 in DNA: TGCGCCAGCAGCCAGGGGCTAGCGCTTAGCTCCTACAATGAGCAGTTCTTC.

This chain's CDR3 is CASSQGRAKTNYGYTF. CDR3 nucleotides: TGCGCCAGCAGCCAAGGTAGAGCAAAGACTAACTATGGCTACACCTTC. The V call is TRBV4-1, the J call TRBJ1-2; D is unresolved. Germline CDR1 and CDR2: MGHRA and YSYEKL. This CDR3 spans 16 amino acids. Trimming took 1 base from V and 0 from J, leaving 12 bases between them.

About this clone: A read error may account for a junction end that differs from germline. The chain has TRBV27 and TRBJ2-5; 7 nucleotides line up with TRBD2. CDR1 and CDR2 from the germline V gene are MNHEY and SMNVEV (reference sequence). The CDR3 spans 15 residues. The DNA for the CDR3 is TGTGCCAGCAGTCATTCCGGACTAGGTTTAGAGATCCAGTACTTC. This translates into CASSHSGLGLEIQYF.

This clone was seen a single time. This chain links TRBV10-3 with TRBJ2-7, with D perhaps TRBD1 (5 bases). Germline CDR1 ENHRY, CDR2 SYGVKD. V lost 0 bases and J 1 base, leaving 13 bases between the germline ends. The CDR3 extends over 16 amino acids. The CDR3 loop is CAISESRTLSSYEQYF. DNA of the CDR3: TGTGCCATCAGTGAGTCCCGGACACTTTCTTCCTACGAGCAGTACTTC.

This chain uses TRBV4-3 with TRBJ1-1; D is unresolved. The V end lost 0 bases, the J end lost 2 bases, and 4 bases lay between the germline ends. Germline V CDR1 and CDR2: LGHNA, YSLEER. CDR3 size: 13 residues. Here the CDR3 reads CASSQDLNTEAFF. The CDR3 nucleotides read TGCGCCAGCAGCCAAGATCTAAACACTGAAGCTTTCTTT.

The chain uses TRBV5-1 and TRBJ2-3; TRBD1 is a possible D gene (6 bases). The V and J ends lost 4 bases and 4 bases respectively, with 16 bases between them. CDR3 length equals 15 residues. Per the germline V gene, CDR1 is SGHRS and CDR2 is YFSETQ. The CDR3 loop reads CASSIGTPGADTQYF. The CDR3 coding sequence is TGCGCCAGCAGCATCGGGACACCCGGGGCAGATACGCAGTATTTT. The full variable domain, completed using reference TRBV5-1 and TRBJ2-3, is KAGVTQTPRYLIKTRGQQVTLSCSPISGHRSVSWYQQTPGQGLQFLFEYFSETQRNKGNFPGRFSGRQFSNSRSEMNVSTLELGDSALYLCASSIGTPGADTQYFGPGTRLTVL.